Each of the 3 T cell receptor beta chains below was sequenced from the same sample in a study of shared clonotypes between healthy human individuals. Generated by immunoSEQ multiplex PCR, the TCRdb table keeps only in-frame clones and is missing some. The table has 1.4 million or so clones, approximately 98.5% seen once. The sequencing input was naive CD4+ T cells sorted from blood. Subset defined: CD45RA+ positively selected. These receptor sequences come from a man aged 30 to 39 in good health.

The DNA for the CDR3 is TGCAGCGTTGAAGGAGGTATCTGGGGGACAGGCCGGAATGAGCAGTTCTTC. Its translation: CSVEGGIWGTGRNEQFF. The chain couples TRBV29-1 to TRBJ2-1; 8 bases align to TRBD1. J gave up 7 bases and V 1 base, and 15 bases lay outside the gene matches. Germline CDR1 reads SQVTM; CDR2 reads ANQGSEA. The CDR3 extends over 17 amino acids.

The chain joins TRBV5-4 to TRBJ2-7; 9 bases are shared with TRBD2. CDR1 is SGHNT and CDR2 is YYREEE in the germline V gene (reference sequence). The V and J ends lost 1 base and 8 bases, in that order; junction bases with no gene match: 16. This CDR3 comprises 17 residues. The CDR3 nucleotides read TGTGCCAGCAGCTTGCCCGAGGGGGTTAGCGGGAGTGGCAAGCAGTACTTC. Amino acids: CASSLPEGVSGSGKQYF.

V usage is TRBV9 and J usage is TRBJ2-7, with D unresolved. V lost 0 bases and J lost 7, with 17 bases in between. Germline V CDR1 and CDR2: SGDLS, YYNGEE. CDR3 length equals 15 residues. The CDR3 DNA follows: TGTGCCAGCAGCGTAGAGGGTACCAGCTACGTAGAGCAGTACTTC. Translating gives CASSVEGTSYVEQYF. The full variable domain, rest sourced from reference TRBV9 and TRBJ2-7, is DSGVTQTPKHLITATGQRVTLRCSPRSGDLSVYWYQQSLDQGLQFLIQYYNGEERAKGNILERFSAQQFPDLHSELNLSSLELGDSALYFCASSVEGTSYVEQYFGPGTRLTVT.